The rows below give T cell receptor beta chains drawn from one sample of a study of T cells in Graves' hyperthyroidism and ophthalmopathy. TCRdb passed the multiplex PCR reads through MiXCR, listing each CDR3 protein once. The data show 500,000 to 650,000 distinct CDR3 sequences, with more than 14% seen just once and roughly an eighth held by the top ten. Sequenced sample: blood. The source of these receptors is a woman between 45 and 60 years old with Graves' ophthalmopathy. Both conserved end residues are part of each CDR3. A D gene is named only where the DNA matches it firmly. Rows give clone size only sometimes, using once, few, many, or a class for an expanded clone.

>many|TRBD1|TRBV10-3|TRBJ2-7
TGTGCCATCATGGAGACAGGGAAAGAGCAGTACTTC
CAIMETGKEQYF
>many|-|TRBV30|TRBJ2-7
TGTGCCTGGAGTGACCCGGGACTCCCGACCTACGAGCAGTACTTC
CAWSDPGLPTYEQYF
>many|-|TRBV20-1|TRBJ1-5
TGCAGTGCTGAACAGGGTCTGGGTCAGCCCCAGCATTTT
CSAEQGLGQPQHF
>few|-|TRBV19|TRBJ2-2
TGTGCCAGCACCCCCTTGCGGCCCTCGAACACCGGGGAGCTGTTTTTT
CASTPLRPSNTGELFF
>many|-|TRBV18|TRBJ2-7
TGTGCCAGCTCACCAGCGGGTGTCAACGAGCAGTACTTC
CASSPAGVNEQYF
>many|TRBD2|TRBV10-3|TRBJ2-1
TGTGCCATCAACGGACTAGCGGGAGGGCCGAGTGAGCAGTTCTTC
CAINGLAGGPSEQFF
>-|-|TRBV20-1|TRBJ1-4
TGCAGTGCTAGAGTATGGGGGGGTAATGAAAAACTGTTTTTT
CSARVWGGNEKLFF
>many|-|TRBV29-1|TRBJ1-1
TGCAGCGTTGTATATTGGGGGTTAAAGTATGAAGCTTTCTTT
CSVVYWGLKYEAFF
>many|-|TRBV18|TRBJ2-3
TGTGCCAGCTCACTAAAGAGAGTTGCTAGCACAGATACGCAGTATTTT
CASSLKRVASTDTQYF
>few|-|TRBV7-2|TRBJ1-5
TGTGCCAGCAGCTTAGTAAAAGGGGGTGGCAATCAGCCCCAGCATTTT
CASSLVKGGGNQPQHF
>many|-|TRBV18|TRBJ2-1
TGTGCCAGCTCACATAACTACAATGAGCAGTTCTTC
CASSHNYNEQFF
>many|TRBD2|TRBV2|TRBJ2-1
TGTGCCAGTGGACTAGCGGGAGTAAATGAGCAGTTCTTC
CASGLAGVNEQFF
>-|TRBD2|TRBV27|TRBJ2-1
TGTGCCAGCAGTTCCGGGAGGTTAGGAAAACAAAGCTCCTACAATGAGCAGTTCTTC
CASSSGRLGKQSSYNEQFF
>many|TRBD2|TRBV20-1|TRBJ2-7
TGCAGTGCTGCCGGGACTAGCGGGAGCGAGCAGTACTTC
CSAAGTSGSEQYF
>many|TRBD1|TRBV6-2/TRBV6-3|TRBJ1-2
TGTGCCAGCAGTTACTCGATCCCTGGACAGGAATATGGCTACACCTTC
CASSYSIPGQEYGYTF
>-|TRBD2|TRBV2|TRBJ2-3
TGTGCCAGCGGCGGGGGGCGAACGACAGATACGCAGTATTTT
CASGGGRTTDTQYF
>few|-|TRBV15|TRBJ2-7
TGTGCCACCAGCAGGGGGACCCTCGGCGAGCAGTACTTC
CATSRGTLGEQYF
>many|-|TRBV12-3/TRBV12-4|TRBJ2-1
TGTGCCAGCAGTCCCCCTAATGCGGATGAGCAGTTCTTC
CASSPPNADEQFF
>once|TRBD2|TRBV28|TRBJ2-3
TGTGCCAGCAGTATTTGGACTAGCGGATCGACAGATACGCAGTATTTT
CASSIWTSGSTDTQYF
>many|-|TRBV7-9|TRBJ2-4
TGTGCCAGCAGCCAAGGACGGTTCGGGGGCAAAAACATTCAGTACTTC
CASSQGRFGGKNIQYF
>many|-|TRBV7-2|TRBJ1-1
TGTGCCAGCAGCTTAGAGGAGGGCACTGAAGCTTTCTTT
CASSLEEGTEAFF
>many|TRBD1|TRBV5-1|TRBJ1-1
TGCGCCAGCAGCCTCGGACAGGGGGCCAGGAACACTGAAGCTTTCTTT
CASSLGQGARNTEAFF
>many|-|TRBV6-2/TRBV6-3|TRBJ2-7
TGTGCCAGCAGTTACTCCGCGGGACTGCCCGAGCAGTACTTC
CASSYSAGLPEQYF
>many|TRBD1|TRBV11-2|TRBJ2-3
TGTGCCAGCAGCCGACTCGGGACAGACACAGATACGCAGTATTTT
CASSRLGTDTDTQYF
>-|TRBD1|TRBV10-3|TRBJ1-5
TGTGCCATCGGTGAGTCGGGAGGACAGGCAAATAGCCGGAATCAGCCCCAGCATTTT
CAIGESGGQANSRNQPQHF
>-|TRBD1|TRBV15|TRBJ2-6
TGTGCCACCAGCAAAGAGACAGGGGCCTCTGGGGCCAACGTCCTGACTTTC
CATSKETGASGANVLTF
>many|TRBD2|TRBV7-8|TRBJ2-5
TGTGCCAGCAGCAAGAGCGGGACTAGCGGGGAGACCCAGTACTTC
CASSKSGTSGETQYF
>few|-|TRBV20-1|TRBJ2-1
TGCAGTGCTTACAGGACTGAGAGCTCCTACAATGAGCAGTTCTTC
CSAYRTESSYNEQFF
>-|-|TRBV19|TRBJ1-1
TGTGCCAGTAGTATAAAGCAGGCGGGCACTGAAGCTTTCTTT
CASSIKQAGTEAFF
>few|-|TRBV9|TRBJ1-3
TGTGCCAGCAGCGACGGGACCGATTTTGGAGTTGGAAACACCATATATTTT
CASSDGTDFGVGNTIYF
>many|TRBD1|TRBV28|TRBJ2-1
TGTGCCAGCAACACCGAGAGGACAGGGTCCGGAGGTGAGCAGTTCTTC
CASNTERTGSGGEQFF
>many|TRBD2|TRBV27|TRBJ2-2
TGTGCCAGCAGCGTCGGACTAGCGGGAGTAGGTCGGACCGGGGAGCTGTTTTTT
CASSVGLAGVGRTGELFF
>many|TRBD2|TRBV5-1|TRBJ2-1
TGCGCCAGCAGCTCTGGACTAGCGGGAGCATATGAGCAGTTCTTC
CASSSGLAGAYEQFF
>many|TRBD1|TRBV2|TRBJ1-2
TGTGCCGGCGGACAGGGCAATAACTATGGCTACACCTTC
CAGGQGNNYGYTF
>-|TRBD1|TRBV18|TRBJ1-5
TGTGCCAGCTCACCGACAGGGCTTGAGTGGAGCAATCAGCCCCAGCATTTT
CASSPTGLEWSNQPQHF
>many|TRBD2|TRBV7-2|TRBJ2-3
TGTGCCAGCAGCTTAGGGCAGGGCCTAGCGGAATCGCAGTATTTT
CASSLGQGLAESQYF
>-|-|TRBV12-3/TRBV12-4|TRBJ1-6
TGTGCCAGCGCTTGGGGCCTTAACAATTCACCCCTCCACTTT
CASAWGLNNSPLHF
>many|-|TRBV29-1|TRBJ1-1
TGCAGCGTTGGTCCAGGGACCAACACTGAAGCTTTCTTT
CSVGPGTNTEAFF
>many|-|TRBV5-1|TRBJ1-1
TGCGCCAGCAGCTTGGGAGGGAAGGACACTGAAGCTTTCTTT
CASSLGGKDTEAFF
>once|TRBD1|TRBV14|TRBJ2-1
TGTGCCAGCAGCCTACGACAGGGGTTCCCTAATGAGCAGTTCTTC
CASSLRQGFPNEQFF
>-|TRBD1|TRBV13|TRBJ2-7
TGTGCCAGCAGCGAGACAGGGGGAAGCTCCTACGAGCAGTACTTC
CASSETGGSSYEQYF
>few|-|TRBV7-2|TRBJ2-7
TGTGCCAGCAGCCCACCACATACTGGGGAGGCGGTGTCCTTTAGCTCCTACGAGCAGTACTTC
CASSPPHTGEAVSFSSYEQYF
>-|-|TRBV20-1|TRBJ1-5
TGCAGTGCTAGAGAGGGAGGACGGTTCTATAGCAATCAGCCCCAGCATTTT
CSAREGGRFYSNQPQHF
>many|TRBD1|TRBV12-3/TRBV12-4|TRBJ1-5
TGTGCCAGCAGTTTAAGGGACAGGGGGCGCATTCAGCCCCAGCATTTT
CASSLRDRGRIQPQHF
>many|-|TRBV29-1|TRBJ2-7
TGCAGCGTTGCCGGGGGCTCGTACGAGCAGTACTTC
CSVAGGSYEQYF